This TCR beta chain is drawn from a study of cytomegalovirus exposure and HLA in healthy donors. Produced via immunoSEQ multiplex PCR; TCRdb's table is partial and in-frame only. The table includes hundreds of thousands of clones, about nine tenths detected once. From the 120-subject validation cohort, which was separate from the approximately 700-subject first cohort, the donors were drawn. The source of this sequence is a young woman in good health and CMV-seronegative. The sequenced sample consisted of PBMCs.

The CDR3 spells CAWSGETGVTDTQYF. The DNA of the CDR3 is TGTGCCTGGAGTGGGGAAACAGGGGTCACAGATACGCAGTATTTT. The chain carries TRBV30 and TRBJ2-3, with 7 bases fitting TRBD1. Germline loops: CDR1 GTSNPN, CDR2 SVGIG (reference sequence). CDR3 length: 15 amino acids. With V trimmed by 1 base and J by 2 bases, 6 bases remained unmatched.